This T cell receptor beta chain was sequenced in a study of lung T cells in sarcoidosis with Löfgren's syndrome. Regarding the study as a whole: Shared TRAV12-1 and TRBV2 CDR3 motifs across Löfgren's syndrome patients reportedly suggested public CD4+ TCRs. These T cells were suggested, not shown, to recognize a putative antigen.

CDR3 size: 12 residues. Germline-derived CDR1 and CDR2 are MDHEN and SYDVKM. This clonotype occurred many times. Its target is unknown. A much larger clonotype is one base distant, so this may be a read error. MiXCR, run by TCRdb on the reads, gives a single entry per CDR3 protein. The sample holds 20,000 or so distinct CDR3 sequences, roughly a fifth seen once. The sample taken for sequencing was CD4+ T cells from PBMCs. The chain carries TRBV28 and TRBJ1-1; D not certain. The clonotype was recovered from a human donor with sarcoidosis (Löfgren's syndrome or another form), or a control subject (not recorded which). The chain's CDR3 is CASSWGVSEVFF. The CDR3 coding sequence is TGTGCCAGCAGTTGGGGTGTTTCTGAAGTTTTCTTT.